These 9 T cell receptor beta chains share one sample of origin, sequenced in a study of beta chain features in type 1 diabetes. As every portion of the isolated RNA was reverse transcribed, the sequencing read expressed TCRB transcripts. Method: immunoSEQ multiplex PCR; TCRdb's copy keeps in-frame clones and lacks some. Of under 450,000 clones listed, around 14% were seen once; the top ten hold around 0.039%. The specimen was naive CD4+ T cells from blood. The receptors shown here come from a man between 25 and 39 years old in good health.

This chain links TRBV14 with TRBJ2-6; D might be TRBD1 (5 bases). CDR3 length equals 16 residues. V lost 3 bases and J lost 0, with 9 bases in between. The germline V gene has CDR1 SGHDN and CDR2 FVKESK. CDR3 region: CASSHGHNSGANVLTF. In DNA, the CDR3 is TGTGCCAGCAGCCATGGACACAACTCTGGGGCCAACGTCCTGACTTTC.

This clone turned up a few times. The genes are TRBV18 and TRBJ2-3, with D possibly TRBD2 on 5 matching bases. The CDR3 extends over 13 amino acids. CDR1 and CDR2 from the germline V gene are KGHSH and LQKENI. V dropped 6 bases and J dropped 1 base, with 8 bases sitting between them. CDR3 DNA: TGTGCCAGCTCCGAAGCGGGCACAGATACGCAGTATTTT. Its translation: CASSEAGTDTQYF.

The V call is TRBV29-1, the J call TRBJ2-3; D is possibly TRBD1 (6 bases). The germline CDR1 and CDR2 sequences are SQVTM and ANQGSEA. The V gene lost 8 bases and the J gene lost 4 bases, with 16 bases spanning the gap. This CDR3 is 13 amino acids long. CDR3 protein: CSTKTGWSDTQYF. The CDR3 bases are TGCAGCACCAAAACAGGGTGGTCAGATACGCAGTATTTT.

CDR3 DNA sequence: TGTGCCAGCAGTTTAGGGACAGACATAAACATTCAGTACTTC. Protein: CASSLGTDINIQYF. The genes are TRBV6-5 and TRBJ2-4; TRBD1 aligns across 7 bases. V lost 4 bases to trimming and J lost 6 bases; unmatched junction nucleotides: 6. Germline V gene data show CDR1 as MNHEY and CDR2 as SVGAGI. CDR3 length: 14 amino acids.

This chain joins TRBV30 and TRBJ1-2; no clear D gene. The CDR3 loop spans 16 amino acids. V was pared by 0 bases and J by 4 bases, with 18 bases between. The germline V gene encodes CDR1 GTSNPN and CDR2 SVGIG (reference sequence). Written as DNA, the CDR3 is TGTGCCTGGAGTGTAGGAGAGGGAAGGCGATTCTATGGCTACACCTTC. Translating it yields CAWSVGEGRRFYGYTF.

This chain uses TRBV4-3 with TRBJ2-3; no definite D call. The CDR3 contains 13 residues. Trimming took 6 bases from V and 4 from J, leaving 11 bases between them. CDR1 LGHNA and CDR2 YSLEER come from the germline V gene. The CDR3 DNA reads as TGCGCCAGCAGGGTCGTGGGGTCAGATACGCAGTATTTT. Its protein product is CASRVVGSDTQYF.

The genes are TRBV4-3 and TRBJ2-3; D possibly corresponds to TRBD2 (6 bases). The length of the CDR3 is 15 residues. CDR1 is LGHNA, CDR2 YSLEER, per germline. Trimming left V 0 bases short and J 4 bases short, with 11 bases between. CDR3 DNA: TGCGCCAGCAGCCAAGAAGGGAGGATGTCAGATACGCAGTATTTT. Its translation: CASSQEGRMSDTQYF.

This clone has just a few counts. The V call is TRBV2, the J call TRBJ2-3; perhaps TRBD2 as D (6 bases). V was trimmed by 4 bases and J by 0 bases, leaving 11 bases between them. This CDR3 region has 15 residues. Germline assignment: CDR1 SNHLY and CDR2 FYNNEI. The CDR3, as DNA: TGTGCCAGCAGTGGAAAGACTAGGAGCACAGATACGCAGTATTTT. It translates to CASSGKTRSTDTQYF.

This clone appeared a few times. The chain is built from TRBV11-3 and TRBJ2-3; D gene ambiguous. V lost 4 bases, J lost 6 bases, and 5 bases lay in between. Germline CDR1 is SGHNT and CDR2 is YENEEA. This CDR3 is 11 amino acids long. The CDR3 protein is CASSSGDTQYF. Here the CDR3 DNA reads TGTGCCAGCAGCTCCGGGGATACGCAGTATTTT.